A selection of T cell receptor beta chains follows, all from one sample in a study of PD-1 blockade in classical Hodgkin lymphoma. Some clones are missing from TCRdb's copy, which holds only in-frame ones; the method was immunoSEQ multiplex PCR. This sample yields fewer than 30,000 clones, of which roughly 80% are seen a single time; around 8.8% belongs to the top ten. The material was peripheral blood mononuclear cells (PBMCs), obtained before the second cycle of nivolumab. Every receptor here comes from a human donor with classical Hodgkin lymphoma. CDR3s include the opening cysteine and the closing phenylalanine or tryptophan. A D gene is named only where the DNA matches it firmly.

V: TRBV7-2
D: -
J: TRBJ2-7
CDR3: CASSSSVGAQAEQYF

V: TRBV5-1
D: -
J: TRBJ2-2
CDR3: CASSPRLQNTGELFF

V: TRBV6-5
D: -
J: TRBJ1-4
CDR3: CASSYFGGELFF

V: TRBV5-8
D: -
J: TRBJ1-5
CDR3: CASSLFGSNQPQHF

V: TRBV19
D: -
J: TRBJ2-7
CDR3: CASSSLYEQYF

V: TRBV27
D: TRBD2
J: TRBJ2-2
CDR3: CASSFFGVAGFTGELFF

V: TRBV7-2
D: -
J: TRBJ1-2
CDR3: CASSLGGITIYGYTF

V: TRBV7-9
D: TRBD1
J: TRBJ1-1
CDR3: CASSLRGQGAGSLNTEAFF

V: TRBV14
D: TRBD2
J: TRBJ2-7
CDR3: CASSPRWGGDEQYF

V: TRBV6-5
D: -
J: TRBJ1-6
CDR3: CASSYYRDYNSPLHF

V: TRBV10-3
D: TRBD2
J: -
CDR3: CAISEVLAGYEQYF

V: TRBV5-1
D: -
J: TRBJ2-6
CDR3: CASSFGAYRSGANVLTF

V: TRBV15
D: TRBD1
J: TRBJ2-2
CDR3: CATSKKLGQGNTGELFF

V: TRBV20-1
D: -
J: TRBJ2-1
CDR3: CSAQGPREQFF

V: TRBV4-2
D: TRBD2
J: TRBJ2-3
CDR3: CASSALAGHTDTQYF

V: TRBV9
D: TRBD1
J: TRBJ2-5
CDR3: CASSAAPGQGGETQYF

V: TRBV4-3
D: -
J: TRBJ2-3
CDR3: CASSPWTSSTDTQYF

V: TRBV7-2
D: TRBD1
J: TRBJ2-3
CDR3: CASSLDLTGVSPDTQYF

V: TRBV10-1
D: -
J: TRBJ1-6
CDR3: CASSESRTLLNSPLHF

V: TRBV5-5
D: -
J: TRBJ1-2
CDR3: CASSLKSGAGAYGYTF

V: TRBV19
D: -
J: TRBJ2-3
CDR3: CASSLFSDTQYF

V: TRBV19
D: TRBD1
J: TRBJ2-7
CDR3: CASSIAGGPSYEQYF

V: TRBV6-1
D: -
J: TRBJ2-2
CDR3: CASSELAGPGELFF

V: TRBV19
D: -
J: TRBJ2-1
CDR3: CASSIYNEQFF

V: TRBV6-6
D: -
J: TRBJ2-3
CDR3: CASSNPQGYRPDTQYF

V: TRBV2
D: -
J: TRBJ1-2
CDR3: CASSLISSRYTF

V: TRBV7-9
D: -
J: TRBJ2-7
CDR3: CASSPPESGEQYF

V: TRBV29-1
D: TRBD1
J: TRBJ2-7
CDR3: CSVRYRDRDYEQYF

V: TRBV30
D: TRBD2
J: TRBJ2-3
CDR3: CACTAGINTDTQYF

V: TRBV2
D: TRBD1
J: TRBJ2-7
CDR3: CASSGDRAAQYF

V: TRBV9
D: TRBD1
J: TRBJ2-7
CDR3: CASSVRQGASSYEQYF

V: TRBV6-1
D: TRBD2
J: TRBJ2-3
CDR3: CASSEAWTSSTDTQYF

V: TRBV5-4
D: -
J: TRBJ2-2
CDR3: CASSFGRGHSSGELFF

V: TRBV7-9
D: -
J: TRBJ1-2
CDR3: CASSPGTVSYGYTF

V: TRBV15
D: -
J: TRBJ1-5
CDR3: CATSREWLSHQPQHF

V: TRBV7-2
D: TRBD1
J: TRBJ2-7
CDR3: CASKRDRGAKAYEQYF

V: TRBV6-1
D: -
J: TRBJ2-7
CDR3: CASMGVYEQYF

V: TRBV4-2
D: -
J: TRBJ2-2
CDR3: CASSQSRGTGELFF

V: TRBV9
D: -
J: TRBJ2-7
CDR3: CASSVGTVDYEQYF